The 30 T cell receptor beta chains reported below all come from one sample, sequenced in a study of long-term antiretroviral therapy in people with HIV (dated by TCRdb to 2021 to 2024). The immunoSEQ hsTCRB v3.0 assay was used at survey level resolution for TRB variable region sequencing. The source is immuneACCESS, and TCRdb retained only in-frame sequences with V and J called. Part of the clones is not carried over; for the studies checked, unresolved V genes explain less than half of this, and the remainder is unexplained. Recorded for this sample are tens of thousands of clones; around 86% of them occurred a single time. The biggest ten clones account for less than 8% of the sample. The source was unsorted PBMCs, collected 1 year after starting antiretroviral therapy. The receptors originated from a man aged 18 to 35 with HIV.

V gene TRBV4-1 combines with J gene TRBJ2-3; D remains ambiguous. Germline V gene data show CDR1 as MGHRA and CDR2 as YSYEKL. The CDR3 loop spans 14 amino acids. V was pared by 0 bases and J by 6 bases, with 10 bases between. The CDR3 coding sequence is TGCGCCAGCAGCCAAGAGGCGAAGAGGGATACGCAGTATTTT. As protein: CASSQEAKRDTQYF.

The rearrangement uses TRBV19 and TRBJ1-3, with unresolved D. V was cut by 8 bases and J by 4 bases, with 24 bases left in between. Germline V CDR1 and CDR2: LNHDA, SQIVND (reference sequence). The CDR3 sequence is 17 residues long. The CDR3 DNA sequence: TGTGCCAGTTCAACTACCCGCCGACTGGGATTGGGAAACACCATATATTTT. Protein sequence: CASSTTRRLGLGNTIYF.

The V call is TRBV7-2, the J call TRBJ1-2; 11 bases match TRBD1. Germline-derived CDR1 and CDR2 are SGHTA and FQGNSA. Germline trimming cut 5 bases from V and 7 bases from J; bases unmatched to any gene: 3. CDR3 size: 13 residues. CDR3 sequence reads: CASSNGQGAGYTF. The DNA for the CDR3 is TGTGCCAGCAGCAACGGACAGGGGGCTGGCTACACCTTC.

This clone has only a few counts. The chain joins TRBV2 to TRBJ1-2; D unresolved. Germline-derived CDR1 and CDR2 are SNHLY and FYNNEI. The CDR3 has 13 amino acids. Trimming took 3 bases from V and 8 from J, leaving 13 bases between them. The CDR3 DNA follows: TGTGCCAGCAGTGAGTTACAGAGGCGAGGCTACACCTTC. This translates into CASSELQRRGYTF.

In its sample, this clone was seen once. This chain joins TRBV5-1 and TRBJ1-1; 7 positions match TRBD1. The germline gives CDR1 SGHRS, CDR2 YFSETQ. CDR3 length equals 13 residues. The V and J ends lost 4 bases and 4 bases, in that order; junction bases with no gene match: 4. The CDR3 DNA sequence: TGCGCCAGCAGCGCTGCAGGGGGCACTGAAGCTTTCTTT. Its protein product is CASSAAGGTEAFF.

The chain links TRBV9 to TRBJ2-1, with 7 bases identical to TRBD2. V dropped 5 bases and J dropped 5; count of bases not matched to a gene: 4. Germline V CDR1 and CDR2: SGDLS, YYNGEE. This CDR3 is 13 amino acids long. The CDR3 DNA is TGTGCCAGCAGGGGGGGGAGGGACAATGAGCAGTTCTTC. Amino acids: CASRGGRDNEQFF. Filled out from reference TRBV9 and TRBJ2-1, the complete variable domain reads DSGVTQTPKHLITATGQRVTLRCSPRSGDLSVYWYQQSLDQGLQFLIQYYNGEERAKGNILERFSAQQFPDLHSELNLSSLELGDSALYFCASRGGRDNEQFFGPGTRLTVL.

The gene calls are TRBV7-2 and TRBJ2-1; weak D call: TRBD1 (6 bases). V dropped 5 bases and J dropped 2 bases, with 13 bases sitting between them. Germline CDR1 reads SGHTA; CDR2 reads FQGNSA. The CDR3 is made up of 15 amino acids. The chain's CDR3 is CASSQTGSTYNEQFF. The CDR3 nucleotides are TGTGCCAGCAGCCAGACAGGATCTACCTACAATGAGCAGTTCTTC.

V and J are TRBV2 and TRBJ1-5; 9 nucleotides agree with TRBD1. CDR1 SNHLY and CDR2 FYNNEI come from the germline V gene. The CDR3 length is 16 residues. J lost 4 bases, V lost 2 bases, and 6 bases had no gene match. CDR3 in amino acids: CASSELGTGSNQPQHF. The CDR3 DNA sequence: TGTGCCAGCAGTGAATTGGGGACAGGGTCGAATCAGCCCCAGCATTTT.

This chain connects TRBV9 to TRBJ1-1, with D perhaps TRBD1 (5 bases). Trimming cost V 4 bases and J 3 bases, with 19 bases left between them. This CDR3 spans 16 amino acids. Looked up from germline, CDR1 is SGDLS and CDR2 is YYNGEE. CDR3 sequence: CASSSPMRGGDTEAFF. CDR3 DNA: TGTGCCAGCAGCTCCCCCATGAGGGGCGGGGACACTGAAGCTTTCTTT.

The gene calls are TRBV5-4 and TRBJ2-1, with 10 bases aligning to TRBD2. Trimming took 0 bases from V and 8 from J; bases not matched to a gene: 5. Germline CDR1 SGHNT, CDR2 YYREEE (reference sequence). The length of the CDR3 is 15 residues. For the CDR3, the DNA is TGTGCCAGCAGCTTGGTAGCGGGAGGTAGCTATGAGCAGTTCTTC. Its protein is CASSLVAGGSYEQFF.

V gene TRBV6-6 combines with J gene TRBJ2-7; D gene uncertain. V was cut by 2 bases and J by 11 bases, with 16 bases left in between. CDR1 and CDR2 (germline): MNHNY, SVGAGI (reference sequence). The CDR3 is made up of 13 amino acids. CDR3 DNA: TGTGCCAGCAGTTACCCCCCTCACATGGACGAGTACTTC. It codes for CASSYPPHMDEYF.

This chain connects TRBV7-2 to TRBJ2-1, with D perhaps matching TRBD1 (5 bases). There are 17 residues in the CDR3. Trimming pared 2 bases from V and 3 bases from J, leaving 17 bases between. Germline V gives CDR1 SGHTA, CDR2 FQGNSA. CDR3 residues: CASSLRVVTEHYNEQFF. The CDR3 DNA reads as TGTGCCAGCAGCTTAAGGGTCGTGACAGAACACTACAATGAGCAGTTCTTC.

The J gene is TRBJ2-2, the V gene TRBV6-4; D gene ambiguous. CDR3 length equals 13 residues. The germline CDR1 and CDR2 sequences are MRHNA and SNTAGT. Between the trimmed V and J ends, which lost 0 bases and 3 bases, there was a span of 2 bases. The CDR3 DNA follows: TGTGCCAGCAGTGACTCGGACACCGGGGAGCTGTTTTTT. Its translation is CASSDSDTGELFF.

This clone was seen once. V gene TRBV28 combines with J gene TRBJ1-5, with D unclear. Trimming removed 2 bases at V and 3 bases at J, with 11 bases between. Germline values: CDR1 MDHEN, CDR2 SYDVKM. CDR3 length equals 15 residues. CDR3 sequence (DNA): TGTGCCAGCAGTTTACAGGCCGGGAACAATCAGCCCCAGCATTTT. Amino acids: CASSLQAGNNQPQHF.

This chain joins TRBV5-8 and TRBJ1-2; D is ambiguous. V was pared by 1 base and J by 4 bases, with 20 bases between. The CDR3 is 17 residues long. Germline V gives CDR1 SGHTS, CDR2 YDEGEE. The CDR3 region has the DNA TGTGCCAGCAGCTTGAAACGGCTCCGCGGGGAGGGCTATGGCTACACCTTC. Translating gives CASSLKRLRGEGYGYTF.

The chain carries TRBV19 and TRBJ2-7; TRBD1 or TRBD2 may be the D gene (5 bases each). With 5 bases removed from V and 5 bases from J, the gap between germline ends came to 13 bases. Germline CDR1 LNHDA, CDR2 SQIVND (reference sequence). The CDR3 consists of 13 residues. CDR3: CASSPRQRNEQYF. The DNA for the CDR3 is TGTGCCAGTAGTCCCCGACAGCGGAACGAGCAGTACTTC. The variable domain in full, completed from reference TRBV19 and TRBJ2-7, reads DGGITQSPKYLFRKEGQNVTLSCEQNLNHDAMYWYRQDPGQGLRLIYYSQIVNDFQKGDIAEGYSVSREKKESFPLTVTSAQKNPTAFYLCASSPRQRNEQYFGPGTRLTVT.

As DNA, the CDR3 is TGCAGCGTTGATGTTGAGGGGCCTGGCTACACCTTC. Amino acids: CSVDVEGPGYTF. The V gene is TRBV29-1, the J gene TRBJ1-2; D is perhaps TRBD1 (5 bases). In germline, CDR1 is SQVTM, CDR2 ANQGSEA. The CDR3 covers 12 residues. The ends were cut back, 3 bases at V and 7 bases at J, with 12 bases in the middle. Filled out from reference TRBV29-1 and TRBJ1-2, the complete variable domain reads SAVISQKPSRDICQRGTSLTIQCQVDSQVTMMFWYRQQPGQSLTLIATANQGSEATYESGFVIDKFPISRPNLTFSTLTVSNMSPEDSSIYLCSVDVEGPGYTFGSGTRLTVV.

This chain links TRBV6-5 with TRBJ2-3; the D gene could be TRBD1 or TRBD2 (5 bases each). The germline V gene encodes CDR1 MNHEY and CDR2 SVGAGI. This CDR3 is 15 amino acids long. V was trimmed by 0 bases and J by 6 bases, leaving 13 bases between them. The CDR3 reads CASSYSKRGWDTQYF. For the CDR3, the DNA is TGTGCCAGCAGTTACTCGAAGAGGGGTTGGGATACGCAGTATTTT.

This chain joins TRBV27 and TRBJ2-1, with 12 positions matching TRBD2. The CDR3 has 16 residues. V gave up 2 bases and J gave up 4 bases; unmatched junction bases: 3. CDR1 and CDR2 (germline): MNHEY, SMNVEV (reference sequence). The CDR3, as DNA: TGTGCCAGCAGTTTAGAAGGACTAGCGGGATACAATGAGCAGTTCTTC. Encoded protein: CASSLEGLAGYNEQFF.

The chain recombines TRBV28 with TRBJ2-3, with 11 bases fitting TRBD2. There are 16 residues in the CDR3. Trimming at V came to 6 bases and at J to 5 bases, leaving 10 bases not matched to a gene. Germline V CDR1 and CDR2: MDHEN, SYDVKM. CDR3 residues: CASSSPTSGTLDTQYF. The CDR3 nucleotides read TGTGCCAGCAGCTCACCGACTAGCGGGACACTAGATACGCAGTATTTT.

The CDR3 loop is CASSLQGDYVPGEQYF. CDR3 nucleotides: TGTGCCAGTAGTCTCCAAGGCGACTACGTTCCAGGCGAGCAGTACTTC. V gene TRBV19 combines with J gene TRBJ2-7; D perhaps matches TRBD2 (5 bases). Germline V gene lookup returns CDR1 LNHDA and CDR2 SQIVND (reference sequence). CDR3 length: 16 residues. Trimming stripped 5 bases from V and 6 bases from J, with 23 bases between. Based on the CDR3 plus reference TRBV19 and TRBJ2-7, the full variable domain is DGGITQSPKYLFRKEGQNVTLSCEQNLNHDAMYWYRQDPGQGLRLIYYSQIVNDFQKGDIAEGYSVSREKKESFPLTVTSAQKNPTAFYLCASSLQGDYVPGEQYFGPGTRLTVT.

The V call is TRBV19, the J call TRBJ1-1, with 8 bases that match TRBD1. The CDR3 has 15 residues. Germline-derived CDR1 and CDR2 are LNHDA and SQIVND (reference sequence). V lost 6 bases, J lost 1 base, and 7 bases stayed unmatched. CDR3: CASRPQDRANTEAFF. CDR3 nucleotides: TGTGCCAGTAGGCCCCAGGACAGGGCGAACACTGAAGCTTTCTTT. The whole variable domain, remainder taken from reference TRBV19 and TRBJ1-1, is DGGITQSPKYLFRKEGQNVTLSCEQNLNHDAMYWYRQDPGQGLRLIYYSQIVNDFQKGDIAEGYSVSREKKESFPLTVTSAQKNPTAFYLCASRPQDRANTEAFFGQGTRLTVV.

This chain uses TRBV4-1 with TRBJ2-1, with D unresolved. The ends were cut back, 0 bases at V and 7 bases at J, with 10 bases in the middle. Looked up from germline, CDR1 is MGHRA and CDR2 is YSYEKL. The CDR3 has 14 residues. The CDR3 DNA sequence: TGCGCCAGCAGCCAAGATAAGAAGGAAAATGAGCAGTTCTTC. It yields the protein CASSQDKKENEQFF.

The genes are TRBV19 and TRBJ1-5; D may be TRBD1 (5 bases). The length of the CDR3 is 16 residues. Deletions cut 6 bases from V and 4 bases from J, with 19 bases between. Germline lookup yields CDR1 LNHDA and CDR2 SQIVND (reference sequence). The CDR3 is CASSAPSRGSNQPQHF. CDR3 DNA: TGTGCCAGTAGCGCGCCTTCCCGGGGCTCAAATCAGCCCCAGCATTTT.

A few counts support this clone. The V call is TRBV11-2, the J call TRBJ2-7, with a tentative D call TRBD2 (6 bases). There are 13 residues in the CDR3. Between the trimmed V and J ends, which lost 3 bases and 5 bases, there was a span of 11 bases. CDR1 and CDR2 from the germline V gene are SGHAT and FQNNGV. The CDR3 sequence is CASSFRLVDEQYF. As DNA, the CDR3 is TGTGCCAGCAGCTTCCGACTAGTTGACGAGCAGTACTTC.

The chain joins TRBV7-8 to TRBJ2-2; D is undetermined. Trimming shortened V by 0 bases and J by 7 bases, and 12 bases separated the two germline ends. The germline V gene has CDR1 SGHVS and CDR2 FQNEAQ. The CDR3 is 15 amino acids. The CDR3 region has the DNA TGTGCCAGCAGCTTAGCGAATGTTAAGGGCGGGGAGCTGTTTTTT. This codes for CASSLANVKGGELFF. Supplemented by reference TRBV7-8 and TRBJ2-2, the full variable domain reads GAGVSQSPRYKVAKRGQDVALRCDPISGHVSLFWYQQALGQGPEFLTYFQNEAQLDKSGLPSDRFFAERPEGSVSTLKIQRTQQEDSAVYLCASSLANVKGGELFFGEGSRLTVL.

The gene calls are TRBV19 and TRBJ1-5; D remains ambiguous. V shed 3 bases and J shed 2 bases, with 11 bases lying between them. CDR3 length: 15 amino acids. Germline assignment: CDR1 LNHDA and CDR2 SQIVND (reference sequence). The CDR3 DNA sequence: TGTGCCAGTAGTATGTCTGGGATGCGCAATCAGCCCCAGCATTTT. Translated: CASSMSGMRNQPQHF.

The chain joins TRBV27 to TRBJ2-5, with TRBD2 matching over 7 bases. The CDR3 has 14 amino acids. Germline CDR1 reads MNHEY; CDR2 reads SMNVEV (reference sequence). Unmatched junction bases numbered 2, after V lost 2 bases and J lost 2 bases. Here the CDR3 DNA reads TGTGCCAGCAGTTTACCGGGAGGACAAGAGACCCAGTACTTC. This translates into CASSLPGGQETQYF.

The chain carries TRBV6-5 and TRBJ2-3, with a weak D call TRBD2 (5 bases). Looked up from germline, CDR1 is MNHEY and CDR2 is SVGAGI. The CDR3 is 12 residues long. Trimming took 9 bases from V and 6 from J, leaving 13 bases between them. The CDR3 here is CASIAWRDTQYF. The CDR3 nucleotides are TGTGCCAGTATAGCGTGGAGGGATACGCAGTATTTT.

The chain is built from TRBV9 and TRBJ2-2; 10 bases line up with TRBD1. This CDR3 spans 15 amino acids. The V and J ends lost 3 bases and 5 bases, in that order; junction bases with no gene match: 4. CDR1 is SGDLS, CDR2 YYNGEE, per germline. The CDR3 here is CASSERTGGTGELFF. The CDR3, as DNA: TGTGCCAGCAGCGAACGGACAGGGGGAACCGGGGAGCTGTTTTTT.